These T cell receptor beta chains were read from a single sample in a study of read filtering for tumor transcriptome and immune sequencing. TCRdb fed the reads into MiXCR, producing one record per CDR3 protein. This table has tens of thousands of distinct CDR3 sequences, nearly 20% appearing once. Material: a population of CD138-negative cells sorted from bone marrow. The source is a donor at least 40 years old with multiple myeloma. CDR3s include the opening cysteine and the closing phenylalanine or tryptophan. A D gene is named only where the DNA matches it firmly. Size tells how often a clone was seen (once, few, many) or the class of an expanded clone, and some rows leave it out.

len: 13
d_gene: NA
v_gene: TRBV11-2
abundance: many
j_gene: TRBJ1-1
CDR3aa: CASSPQDLAEAFF
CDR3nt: TGTGCCAGCAGCCCACAGGATTTGGCTGAAGCTTTCTTT

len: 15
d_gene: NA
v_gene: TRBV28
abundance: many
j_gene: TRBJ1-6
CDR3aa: CASSQQGLSNSPLHF
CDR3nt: TGTGCCAGCAGCCAACAAGGACTTAGTAATTCACCCCTCCACTTT

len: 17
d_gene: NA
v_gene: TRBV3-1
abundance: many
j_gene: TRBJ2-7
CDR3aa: CASSPQLGSGFTHEQYF
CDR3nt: TGTGCCAGCAGCCCCCAATTGGGGAGCGGGTTTACCCACGAGCAGTACTTC

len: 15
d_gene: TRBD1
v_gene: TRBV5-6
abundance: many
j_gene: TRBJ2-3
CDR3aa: CASSLPGQITDTQYF
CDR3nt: TGTGCCAGCAGCCTTCCGGGACAGATCACAGATACGCAGTATTTT

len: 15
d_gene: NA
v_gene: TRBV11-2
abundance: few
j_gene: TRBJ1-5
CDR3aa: CASSLDQGQGQPQHF
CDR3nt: TGTGCCAGCAGCTTAGATCAGGGGCAGGGTCAGCCCCAGCATTTT

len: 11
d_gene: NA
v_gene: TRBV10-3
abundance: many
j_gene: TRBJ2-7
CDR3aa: CAISESGEQYF
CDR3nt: TGTGCCATCAGTGAGTCGGGCGAGCAGTACTTC

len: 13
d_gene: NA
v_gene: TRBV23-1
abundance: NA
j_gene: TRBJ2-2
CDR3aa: CASGHRSTGEPFF
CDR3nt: TGCGCCAGTGGACATCGGTCCACCGGGGAGCCGTTTTTT

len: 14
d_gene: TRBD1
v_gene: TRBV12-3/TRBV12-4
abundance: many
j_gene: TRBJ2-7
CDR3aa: CASSLRDRVYEQYF
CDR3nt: TGTGCCAGCAGTTTACGGGACAGGGTCTACGAGCAGTACTTC

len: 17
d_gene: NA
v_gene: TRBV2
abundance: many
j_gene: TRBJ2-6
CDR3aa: CASSERQGDSGANVLTF
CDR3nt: TGTGCCAGCAGTGAAAGGCAGGGCGACTCTGGGGCCAACGTCCTGACTTTC

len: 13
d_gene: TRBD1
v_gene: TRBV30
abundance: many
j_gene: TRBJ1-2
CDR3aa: CAWARSGGDGYTF
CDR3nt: TGTGCCTGGGCTAGATCAGGGGGCGATGGCTACACCTTC

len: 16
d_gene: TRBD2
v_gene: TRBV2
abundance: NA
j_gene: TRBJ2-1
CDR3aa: CASSRTRGASSNEQSF
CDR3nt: TGTGCCAGCAGCCGTACGCGGGGGGCCAGTAGCAATGAGCAGTCCTTC

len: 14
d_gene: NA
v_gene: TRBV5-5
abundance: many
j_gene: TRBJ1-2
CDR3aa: CASSLAPLNYGYTF
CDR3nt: TGTGCCAGCAGCTTGGCCCCACTGAACTATGGCTACACCTTC

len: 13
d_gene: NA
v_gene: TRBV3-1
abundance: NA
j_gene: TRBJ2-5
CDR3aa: CASSHIGGETQYF
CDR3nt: TGTGCCAGCAGCCACATCGGTGGGGAGACCCAGTACTTC

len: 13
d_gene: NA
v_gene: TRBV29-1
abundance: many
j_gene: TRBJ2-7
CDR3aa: CSVGRSGPGEQYF
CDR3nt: TGCAGCGTTGGTAGGTCGGGACCCGGGGAGCAGTACTTC

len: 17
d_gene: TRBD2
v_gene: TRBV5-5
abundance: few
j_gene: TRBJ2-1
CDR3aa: CASSLTSGRPPGNEQFF
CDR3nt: TGTGCCAGCAGCTTGACTAGCGGGAGACCCCCGGGCAATGAGCAGTTCTTC

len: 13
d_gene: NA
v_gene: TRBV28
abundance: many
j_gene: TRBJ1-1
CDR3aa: CASSRAGRTEAFF
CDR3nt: TGTGCCAGCAGCCGCGCGGGACGCACTGAAGCTTTCTTT

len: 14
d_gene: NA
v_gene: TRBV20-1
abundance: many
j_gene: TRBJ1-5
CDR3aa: CSARETPEAQPQHF
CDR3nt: TGCAGTGCTAGAGAGACCCCCGAGGCTCAGCCCCAGCATTTT

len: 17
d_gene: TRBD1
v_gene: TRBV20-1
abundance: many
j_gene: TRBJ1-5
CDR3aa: CSASLGTGGFGNQPQHF
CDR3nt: TGCAGTGCTAGTCTCGGGACAGGGGGATTTGGCAATCAGCCCCAGCATTTT

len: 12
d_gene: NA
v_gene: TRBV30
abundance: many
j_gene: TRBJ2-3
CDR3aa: CAWSGGTDTQYF
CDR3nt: TGTGCCTGGAGTGGAGGTACGGATACGCAGTATTTT

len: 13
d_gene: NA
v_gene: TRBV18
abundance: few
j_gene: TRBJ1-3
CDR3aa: CASSPFSGNTIYF
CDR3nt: TGTGCCAGCTCACCATTCTCTGGAAACACCATATATTTT

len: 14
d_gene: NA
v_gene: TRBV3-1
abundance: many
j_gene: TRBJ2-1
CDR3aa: CASSQGSSYNEQFF
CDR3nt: TGTGCCAGCAGCCAAGGTTCATCCTACAATGAGCAGTTCTTC

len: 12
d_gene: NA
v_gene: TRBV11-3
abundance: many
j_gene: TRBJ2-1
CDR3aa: CASSLKASGQFF
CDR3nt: TGTGCCAGCAGCTTAAAAGCCTCGGGGCAGTTCTTC

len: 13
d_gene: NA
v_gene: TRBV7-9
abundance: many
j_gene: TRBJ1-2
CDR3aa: CASSLLREAGYTF
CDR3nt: TGTGCCAGCAGCTTATTAAGGGAGGCAGGCTACACCTTC

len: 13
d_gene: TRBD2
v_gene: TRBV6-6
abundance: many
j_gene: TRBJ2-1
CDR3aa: CASILAGGNEQFF
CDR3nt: TGTGCCAGCATTCTAGCGGGAGGGAATGAGCAGTTCTTC

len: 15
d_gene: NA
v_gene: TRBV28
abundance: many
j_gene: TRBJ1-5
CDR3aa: CASRHGGRGNQPQHF
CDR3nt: TGTGCCAGCAGGCACGGGGGGAGAGGCAATCAGCCCCAGCATTTT

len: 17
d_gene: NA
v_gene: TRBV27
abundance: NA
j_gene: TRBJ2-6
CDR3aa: CASSQSGARTGANVLTF
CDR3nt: TGTGCCAGCAGCCAGTCGGGGGCACGAACTGGGGCCAACGTCCTGACTTTC

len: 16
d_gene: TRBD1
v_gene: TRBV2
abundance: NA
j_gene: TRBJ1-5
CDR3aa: CASSGTGTGSNQPQHF
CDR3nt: TGTGCCAGCAGTGGAACCGGGACAGGGAGCAATCAGCCCCAGCATTTT

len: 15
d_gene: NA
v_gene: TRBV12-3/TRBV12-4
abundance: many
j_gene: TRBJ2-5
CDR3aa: CASSLGVSPGETQYF
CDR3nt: TGTGCCAGCAGTTTGGGGGTATCCCCGGGAGAGACCCAGTACTTC

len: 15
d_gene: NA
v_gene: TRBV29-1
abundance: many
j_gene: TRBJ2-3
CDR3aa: CSVDGFRGYTDTQYF
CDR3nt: TGCAGCGTTGATGGTTTTCGGGGATACACAGATACGCAGTATTTT

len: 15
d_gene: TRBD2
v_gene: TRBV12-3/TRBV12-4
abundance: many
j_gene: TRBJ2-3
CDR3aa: CASSLSLADADTQYF
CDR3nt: TGTGCCAGCAGTTTATCACTAGCGGACGCGGATACGCAGTATTTT

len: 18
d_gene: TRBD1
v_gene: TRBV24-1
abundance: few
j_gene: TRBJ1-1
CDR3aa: CAASDEAVGQGIKFEAFF
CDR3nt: TGTGCCGCCAGTGATGAGGCCGTCGGACAGGGAATTAAATTTGAAGCTTTCTTT

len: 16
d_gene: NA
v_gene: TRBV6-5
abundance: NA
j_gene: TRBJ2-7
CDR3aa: CASGKLPPGASYEQYF
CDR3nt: TGTGCCAGCGGTAAACTTCCCCCCGGGGCATCCTACGAGCAGTACTTC

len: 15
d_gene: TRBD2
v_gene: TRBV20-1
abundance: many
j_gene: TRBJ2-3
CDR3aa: CSARGRGDITDTQYF
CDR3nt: TGCAGTGCTAGAGGGCGGGGGGACATCACAGATACGCAGTATTTT

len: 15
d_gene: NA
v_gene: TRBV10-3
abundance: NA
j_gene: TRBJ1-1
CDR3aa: CAIISKESSNTEAFF
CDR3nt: TGTGCCATCATTAGTAAGGAATCCTCGAACACTGAAGCTTTCTTT

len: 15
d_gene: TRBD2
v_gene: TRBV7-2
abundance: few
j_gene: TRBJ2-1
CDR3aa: CASSLSGGSDYEQFF
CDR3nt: TGTGCCAGCAGCTTATCGGGCGGGAGTGATTATGAGCAGTTCTTC

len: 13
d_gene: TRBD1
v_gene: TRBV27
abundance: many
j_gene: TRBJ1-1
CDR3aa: CASSLPGGPEAFF
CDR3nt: TGTGCCAGCAGTTTACCAGGGGGACCTGAAGCTTTCTTT

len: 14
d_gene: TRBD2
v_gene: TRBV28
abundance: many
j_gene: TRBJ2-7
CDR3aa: CASKFGRARNEQYF
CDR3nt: TGTGCCAGCAAATTTGGGAGGGCCCGGAACGAGCAGTACTTC

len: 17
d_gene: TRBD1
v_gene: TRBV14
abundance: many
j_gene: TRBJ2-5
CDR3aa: CASSQDRQGAYKETQYF
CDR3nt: TGTGCCAGCAGCCAAGATCGTCAGGGGGCGTATAAGGAGACCCAGTACTTC

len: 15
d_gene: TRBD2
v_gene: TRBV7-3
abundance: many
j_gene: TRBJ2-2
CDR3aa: CASSRGGGNTGELFF
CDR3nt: TGTGCCAGCAGTCGGGGCGGGGGGAACACCGGGGAGCTGTTTTTT

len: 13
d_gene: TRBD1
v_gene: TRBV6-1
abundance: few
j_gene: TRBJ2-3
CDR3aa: CATGTGRTDTQYF
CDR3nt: TGTGCCACCGGGACAGGGAGGACAGATACGCAGTATTTT

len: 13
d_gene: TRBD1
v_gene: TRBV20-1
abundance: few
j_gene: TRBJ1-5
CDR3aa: CRAGTGPRQPQHF
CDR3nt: TGCAGAGCCGGGACAGGCCCCCGTCAGCCCCAGCATTTT